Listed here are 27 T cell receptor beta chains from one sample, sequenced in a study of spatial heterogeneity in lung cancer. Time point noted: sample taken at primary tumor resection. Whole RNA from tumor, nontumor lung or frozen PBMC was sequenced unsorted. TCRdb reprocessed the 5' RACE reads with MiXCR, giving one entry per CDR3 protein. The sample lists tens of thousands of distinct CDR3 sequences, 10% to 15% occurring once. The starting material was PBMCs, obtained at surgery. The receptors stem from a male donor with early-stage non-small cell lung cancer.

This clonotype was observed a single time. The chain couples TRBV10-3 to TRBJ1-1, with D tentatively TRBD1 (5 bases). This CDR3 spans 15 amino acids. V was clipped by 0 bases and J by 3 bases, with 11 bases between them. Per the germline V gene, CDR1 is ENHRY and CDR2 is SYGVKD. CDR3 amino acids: CAISESWGKDTEAFF. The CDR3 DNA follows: TGTGCCATCAGTGAGTCGTGGGGGAAGGACACTGAAGCTTTCTTT.

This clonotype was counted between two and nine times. CDR3 sequence: CASSWGSGRMNTGELFF. The CDR3, as DNA: TGCGCCAGCAGCTGGGGTAGCGGGAGAATGAACACCGGGGAGCTGTTTTTT. The J gene is TRBJ2-2, the V gene TRBV5-1; 9 nucleotides match TRBD2. CDR3 length: 17 residues. V lost 3 bases, J lost 1 base, and 7 bases stayed unmatched. Germline CDR1 is SGHRS and CDR2 is YFSETQ.

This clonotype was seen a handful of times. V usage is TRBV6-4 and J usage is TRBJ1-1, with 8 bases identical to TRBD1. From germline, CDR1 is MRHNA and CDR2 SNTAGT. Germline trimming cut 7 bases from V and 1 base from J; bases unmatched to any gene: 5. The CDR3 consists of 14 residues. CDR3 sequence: CASITGTGNTEAFF. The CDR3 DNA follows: TGTGCCAGCATTACAGGGACAGGGAACACTGAAGCTTTCTTT.

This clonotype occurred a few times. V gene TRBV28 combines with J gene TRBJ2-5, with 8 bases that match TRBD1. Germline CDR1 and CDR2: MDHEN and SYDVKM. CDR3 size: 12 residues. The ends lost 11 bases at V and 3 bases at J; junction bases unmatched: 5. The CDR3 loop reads CAGQTGEETQYF. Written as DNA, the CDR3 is TGTGCCGGCCAGACAGGGGAAGAGACCCAGTACTTC. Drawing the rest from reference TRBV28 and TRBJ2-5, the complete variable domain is DVKVTQSSRYLVKRTGEKVFLECVQDMDHENMFWYRQDPGLGLRLIYFSYDVKMKEKGDIPEGYSVSREKKERFSLILESASTNQTSMYLCAGQTGEETQYFGPGTRLLVL.

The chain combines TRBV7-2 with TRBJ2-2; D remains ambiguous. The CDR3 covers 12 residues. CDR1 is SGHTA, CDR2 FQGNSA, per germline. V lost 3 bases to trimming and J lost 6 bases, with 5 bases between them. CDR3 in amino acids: CASSFRAGELFF. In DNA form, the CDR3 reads TGTGCCAGCAGCTTTCGGGCCGGGGAGCTGTTTTTT.

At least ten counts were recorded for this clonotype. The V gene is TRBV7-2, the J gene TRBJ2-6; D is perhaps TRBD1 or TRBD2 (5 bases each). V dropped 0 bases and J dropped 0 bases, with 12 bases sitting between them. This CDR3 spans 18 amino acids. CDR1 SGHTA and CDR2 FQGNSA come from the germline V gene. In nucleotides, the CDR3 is TGTGCCAGCAGCTTAGCTTGGATGGGGGACTCTGGGGCCAACGTCCTGACTTTC. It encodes CASSLAWMGDSGANVLTF.

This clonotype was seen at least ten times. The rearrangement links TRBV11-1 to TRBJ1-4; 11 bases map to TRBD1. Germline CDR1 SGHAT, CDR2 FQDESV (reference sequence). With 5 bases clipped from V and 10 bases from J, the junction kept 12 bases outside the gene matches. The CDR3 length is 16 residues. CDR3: CASSPTAGTGGGKLFF. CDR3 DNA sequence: TGTGCCAGCAGCCCAACCGCCGGGACAGGGGGAGGAAAACTGTTTTTT.

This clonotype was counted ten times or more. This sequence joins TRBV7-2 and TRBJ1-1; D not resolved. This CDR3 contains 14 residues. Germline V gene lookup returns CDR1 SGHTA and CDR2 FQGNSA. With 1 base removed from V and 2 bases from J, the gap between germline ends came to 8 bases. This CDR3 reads CASSLDSTNTEAFF. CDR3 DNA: TGTGCCAGCAGCTTAGACAGTACTAACACTGAAGCTTTCTTT.

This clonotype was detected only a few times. CDR3 protein: CASSLGSRTDTQYF. The CDR3 DNA reads as TGTGCCAGCAGCTTGGGATCACGCACAGATACGCAGTATTTT. This chain joins TRBV7-7 and TRBJ2-3; D call uncertain. V dropped 3 bases and J dropped 1 base, with 8 bases sitting between them. Per germline, CDR1 SSHAT and CDR2 FNYEAQ (reference sequence). The CDR3 contains 14 residues.

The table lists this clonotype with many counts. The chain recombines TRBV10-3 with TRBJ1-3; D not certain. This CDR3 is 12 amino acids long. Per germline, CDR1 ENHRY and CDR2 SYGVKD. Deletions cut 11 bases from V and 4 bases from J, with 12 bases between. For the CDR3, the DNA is TGTGCCGCCAAGGGAGCAGGAAACACCATATATTTT. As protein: CAAKGAGNTIYF.

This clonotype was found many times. CDR3 sequence (DNA): TGTGCCAGCAGCCACCCCGCAGCCTATGGCTACACCTTC. Protein sequence: CASSHPAAYGYTF. The chain couples TRBV7-9 to TRBJ1-2; D uncertain. The CDR3 totals 13 residues. V was pared by 5 bases and J by 4 bases, with 11 bases between. Germline-derived CDR1 and CDR2 are SEHNR and FQNEAQ (reference sequence).

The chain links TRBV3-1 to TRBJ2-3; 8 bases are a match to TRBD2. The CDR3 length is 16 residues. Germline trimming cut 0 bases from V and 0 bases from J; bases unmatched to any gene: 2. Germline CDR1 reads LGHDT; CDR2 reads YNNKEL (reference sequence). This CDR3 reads CASSQEGLVSTDTQYF. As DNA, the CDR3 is TGTGCCAGCAGCCAAGAGGGACTAGTAAGCACAGATACGCAGTATTTT.

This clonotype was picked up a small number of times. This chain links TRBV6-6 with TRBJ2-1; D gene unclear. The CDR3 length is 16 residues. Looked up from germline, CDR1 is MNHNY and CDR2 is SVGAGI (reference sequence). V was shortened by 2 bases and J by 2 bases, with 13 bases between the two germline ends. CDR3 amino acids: CASSYRSSGTYNEQFF. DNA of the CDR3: TGTGCCAGCAGTTACAGGAGTAGTGGGACCTACAATGAGCAGTTCTTC.

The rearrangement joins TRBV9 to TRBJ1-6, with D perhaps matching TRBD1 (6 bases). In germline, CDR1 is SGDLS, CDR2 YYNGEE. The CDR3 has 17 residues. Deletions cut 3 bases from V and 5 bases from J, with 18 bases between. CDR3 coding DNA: TGTGCCAGCAGCGCCTCACAGGGTAGAGTGGATAATTCACCCCTCCACTTT. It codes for CASSASQGRVDNSPLHF.

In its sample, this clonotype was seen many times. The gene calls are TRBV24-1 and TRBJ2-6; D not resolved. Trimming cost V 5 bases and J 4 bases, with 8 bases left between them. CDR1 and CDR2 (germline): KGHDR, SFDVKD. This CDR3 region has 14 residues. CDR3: CATSAAWGANVLTF. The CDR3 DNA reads TGTGCCACCAGTGCGGCTTGGGGGGCCAACGTCCTGACTTTC.

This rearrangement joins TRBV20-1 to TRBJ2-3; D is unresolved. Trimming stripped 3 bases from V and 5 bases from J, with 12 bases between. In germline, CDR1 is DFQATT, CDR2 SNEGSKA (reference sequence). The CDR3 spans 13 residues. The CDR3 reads CSASFMAEDTQYF. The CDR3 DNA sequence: TGCAGTGCTAGTTTTATGGCGGAAGATACGCAGTATTTT.

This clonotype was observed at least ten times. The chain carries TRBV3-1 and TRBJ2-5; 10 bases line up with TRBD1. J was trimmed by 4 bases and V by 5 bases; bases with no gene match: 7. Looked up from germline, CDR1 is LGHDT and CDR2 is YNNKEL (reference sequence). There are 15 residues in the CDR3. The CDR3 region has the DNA TGTGCCAGCAGCACGGACAGGGGGTCGGGAGAGACCCAGTACTTC. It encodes CASSTDRGSGETQYF.

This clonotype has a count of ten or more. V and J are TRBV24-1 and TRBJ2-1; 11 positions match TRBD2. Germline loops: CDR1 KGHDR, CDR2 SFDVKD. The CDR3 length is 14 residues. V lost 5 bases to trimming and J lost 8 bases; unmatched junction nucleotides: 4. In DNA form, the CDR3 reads TGTGCCACCAGTGTAGCGGGAGGGCCCTATGAGCAGTTCTTC. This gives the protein CATSVAGGPYEQFF.

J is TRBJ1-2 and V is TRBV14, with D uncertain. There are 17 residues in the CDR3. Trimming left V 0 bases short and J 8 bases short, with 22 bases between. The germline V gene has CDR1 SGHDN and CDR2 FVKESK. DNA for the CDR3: TGTGCCAGCAGCCAAGATCCTGCGTTCTTCAAGCTTTGGGGCTACACCTTC. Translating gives CASSQDPAFFKLWGYTF.

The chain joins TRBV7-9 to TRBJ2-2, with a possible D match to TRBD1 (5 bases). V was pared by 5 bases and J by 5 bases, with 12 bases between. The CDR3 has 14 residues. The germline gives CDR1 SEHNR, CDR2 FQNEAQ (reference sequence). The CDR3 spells CASSIQKGTGELFF. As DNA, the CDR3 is TGTGCCAGCAGCATACAGAAGGGGACCGGGGAGCTGTTTTTT.

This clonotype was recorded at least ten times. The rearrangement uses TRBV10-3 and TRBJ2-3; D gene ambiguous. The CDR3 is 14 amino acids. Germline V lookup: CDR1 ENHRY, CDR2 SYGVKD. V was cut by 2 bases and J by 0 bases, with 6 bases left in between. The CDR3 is CAISEKGSTDTQYF. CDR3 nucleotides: TGTGCCATCAGTGAGAAGGGTAGCACAGATACGCAGTATTTT.

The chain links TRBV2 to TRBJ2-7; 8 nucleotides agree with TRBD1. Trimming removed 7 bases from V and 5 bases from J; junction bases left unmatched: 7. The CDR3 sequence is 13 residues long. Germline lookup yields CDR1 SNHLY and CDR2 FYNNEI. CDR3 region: CASIDRGHDEQYF. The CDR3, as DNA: TGTGCCAGCATAGACAGGGGACACGACGAGCAGTACTTC. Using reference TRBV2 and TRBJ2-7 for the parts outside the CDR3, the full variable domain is EPEVTQTPSHQVTQMGQEVILRCVPISNHLYFYWYRQILGQKVEFLVSFYNNEISEKSEIFDDQFSVERPDGSNFTLKIRSTKLEDSAMYFCASIDRGHDEQYFGPGTRLTVT.

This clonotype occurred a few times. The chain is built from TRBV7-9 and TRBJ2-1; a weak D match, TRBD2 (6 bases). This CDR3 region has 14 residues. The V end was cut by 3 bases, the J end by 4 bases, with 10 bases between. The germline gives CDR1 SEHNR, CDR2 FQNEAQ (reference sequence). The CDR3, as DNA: TGTGCCAGCAGCTTTGGTGGGAGGTACAATGAGCAGTTCTTC. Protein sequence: CASSFGGRYNEQFF.

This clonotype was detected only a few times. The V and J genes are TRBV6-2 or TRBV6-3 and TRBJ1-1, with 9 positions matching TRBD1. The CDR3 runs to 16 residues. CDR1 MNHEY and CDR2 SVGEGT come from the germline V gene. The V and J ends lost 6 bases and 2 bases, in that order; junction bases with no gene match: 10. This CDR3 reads CASRPGQGRVNTEAFF. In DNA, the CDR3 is TGTGCCAGCAGGCCGGGACAGGGCCGTGTTAACACTGAAGCTTTCTTT.

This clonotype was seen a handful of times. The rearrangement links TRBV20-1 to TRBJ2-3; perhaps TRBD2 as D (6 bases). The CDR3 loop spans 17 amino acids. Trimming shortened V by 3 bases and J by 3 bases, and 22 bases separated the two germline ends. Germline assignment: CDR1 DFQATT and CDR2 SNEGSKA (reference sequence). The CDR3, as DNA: TGCAGTGCTAGGAGTACGAAGGGACTTGTAAATACAGATACGCAGTATTTT. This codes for CSARSTKGLVNTDTQYF.

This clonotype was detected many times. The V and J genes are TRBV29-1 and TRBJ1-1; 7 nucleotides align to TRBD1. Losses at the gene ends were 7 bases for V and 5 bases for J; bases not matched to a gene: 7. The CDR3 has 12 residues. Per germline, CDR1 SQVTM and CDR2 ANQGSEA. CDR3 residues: CSAQGGATEAFF. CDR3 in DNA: TGCAGCGCGCAGGGGGGGGCGACTGAAGCTTTCTTT.

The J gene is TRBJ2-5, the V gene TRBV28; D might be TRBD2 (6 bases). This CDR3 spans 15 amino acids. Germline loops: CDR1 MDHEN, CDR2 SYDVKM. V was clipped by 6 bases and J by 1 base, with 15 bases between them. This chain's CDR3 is CASSLNSGAQETQYF. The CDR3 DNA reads TGTGCCAGCAGCCTAAACTCGGGAGCCCAAGAGACCCAGTACTTC.